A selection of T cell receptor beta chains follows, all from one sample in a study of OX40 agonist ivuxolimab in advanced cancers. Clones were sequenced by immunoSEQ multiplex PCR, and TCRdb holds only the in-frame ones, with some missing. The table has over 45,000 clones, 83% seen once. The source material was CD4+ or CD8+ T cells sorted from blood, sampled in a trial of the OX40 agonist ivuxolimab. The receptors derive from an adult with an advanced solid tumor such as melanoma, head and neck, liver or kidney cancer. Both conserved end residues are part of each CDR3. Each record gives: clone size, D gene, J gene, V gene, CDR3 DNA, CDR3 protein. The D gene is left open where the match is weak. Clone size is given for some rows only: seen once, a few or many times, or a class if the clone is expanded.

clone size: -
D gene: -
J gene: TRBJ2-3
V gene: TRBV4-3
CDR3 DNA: TGCGCCAGCAGCCAGCAGGAGGATACGCAGTATTTT
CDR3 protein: CASSQQEDTQYF

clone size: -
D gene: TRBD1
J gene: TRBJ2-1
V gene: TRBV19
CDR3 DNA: TGTGCCACCGGACAGGGCTACCGTGGTATCTACAATGAGCAGTTCTTC
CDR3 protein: CATGQGYRGIYNEQFF

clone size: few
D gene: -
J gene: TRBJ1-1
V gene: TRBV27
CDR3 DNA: TGTGCCGGCAGTTTCGGTTCCGGGCGCACTGAAGCTTTCTTT
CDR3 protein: CAGSFGSGRTEAFF

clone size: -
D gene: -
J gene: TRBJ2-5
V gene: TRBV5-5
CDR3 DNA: TGTGCCAGCAGTCTCGTGGGGGCAGAGACCCAGTACTTC
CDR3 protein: CASSLVGAETQYF

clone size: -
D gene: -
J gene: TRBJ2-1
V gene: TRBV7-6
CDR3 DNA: TGTGCCAGCAGCTCAAACCTCCGGCGGGGCAGGAACAATGAGCAGTTCTTC
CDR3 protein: CASSSNLRRGRNNEQFF

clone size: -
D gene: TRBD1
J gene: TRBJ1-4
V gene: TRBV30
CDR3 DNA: TGTGCCTGGAGTGTACTGACGACAGGGGAAAAACTGTTTTTT
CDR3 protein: CAWSVLTTGEKLFF

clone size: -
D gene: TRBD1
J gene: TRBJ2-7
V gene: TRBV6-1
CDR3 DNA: TGTGCCACCTTGGGACAGGAGATATCCTACGAGCAGTACTTC
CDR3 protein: CATLGQEISYEQYF

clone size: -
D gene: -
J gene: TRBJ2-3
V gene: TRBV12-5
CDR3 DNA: TGTGCTAGTGGTCTCAGAGAAACCTCAAGGACAGATACGCAGTATTTT
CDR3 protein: CASGLRETSRTDTQYF

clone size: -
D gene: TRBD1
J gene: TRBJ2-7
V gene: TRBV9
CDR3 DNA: TGTGCCAGCGGACGGACAGGGAATATCTACGAGCAGTACTTC
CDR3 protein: CASGRTGNIYEQYF

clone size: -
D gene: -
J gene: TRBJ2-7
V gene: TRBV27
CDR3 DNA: TGTGCCAGCAGTTTATCCAGGGTCCCCTACGAGCAGTACTTC
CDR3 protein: CASSLSRVPYEQYF

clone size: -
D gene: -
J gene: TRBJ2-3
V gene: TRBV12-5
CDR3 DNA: TGTGCTAGTGGTCTAAGTCGCACAGATACGCAGTATTTT
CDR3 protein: CASGLSRTDTQYF

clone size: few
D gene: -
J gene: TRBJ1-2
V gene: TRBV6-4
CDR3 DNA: TGTGCCAGCAGGGTCTCGGGCTACACCTTC
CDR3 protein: CASRVSGYTF

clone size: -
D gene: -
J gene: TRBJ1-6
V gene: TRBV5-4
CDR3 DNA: TGTGCCAGCGGAGAGGACTTGGCTCGCTCACCCCTCCACTTT
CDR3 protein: CASGEDLARSPLHF

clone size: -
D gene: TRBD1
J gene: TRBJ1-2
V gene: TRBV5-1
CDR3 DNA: TGCGCCAGCAGCAGGCGACAGGGCAACTATGGCTACACCTTC
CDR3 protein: CASSRRQGNYGYTF

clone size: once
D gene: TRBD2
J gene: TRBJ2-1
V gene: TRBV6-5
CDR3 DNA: TGTGCCAGCAGCATAGCGGGGGCTCAGTACAATGAGCAGTTCTTC
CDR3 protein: CASSIAGAQYNEQFF

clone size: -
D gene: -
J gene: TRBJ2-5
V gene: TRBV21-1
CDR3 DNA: TGTGCCAGCAGCCTTTTGGGGCTGCCGACCCAGTACTTC
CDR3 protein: CASSLLGLPTQYF

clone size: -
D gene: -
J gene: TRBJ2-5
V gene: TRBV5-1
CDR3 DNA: TGCGCCAGCAGCCGGGGGGCCGAAGGTGGTGAGACCCAGTACTTC
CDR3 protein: CASSRGAEGGETQYF

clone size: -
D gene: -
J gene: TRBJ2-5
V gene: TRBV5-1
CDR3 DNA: TGCGCCAGCAGTTCCGAACGAGAGACCCAGTACTTC
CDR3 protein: CASSSERETQYF

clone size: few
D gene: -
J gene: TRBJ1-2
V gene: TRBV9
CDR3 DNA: TGTGCCAGCAGCCCGGGGGCCAACTATGGCTACACCTTC
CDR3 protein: CASSPGANYGYTF

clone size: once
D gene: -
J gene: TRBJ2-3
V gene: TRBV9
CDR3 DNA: TGTGCCAGCAGCCCCGGACTTCTAAGCACAGATACGCAGTATTTT
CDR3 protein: CASSPGLLSTDTQYF

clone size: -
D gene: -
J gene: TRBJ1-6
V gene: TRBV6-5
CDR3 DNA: TGTGCCAGCAGTTACGCCGGAGGGTTGAGCTCACCCCTCCACTTT
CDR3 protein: CASSYAGGLSSPLHF

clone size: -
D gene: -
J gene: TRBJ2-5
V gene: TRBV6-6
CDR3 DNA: TGTGCCAGCATCCTAGAGGAGGGTTCAGAGACCCAGTACTTC
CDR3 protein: CASILEEGSETQYF

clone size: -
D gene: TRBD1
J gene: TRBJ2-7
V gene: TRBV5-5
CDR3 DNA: TGTGCCAGCAGCGTGGGACAGGGGGCTCGGGAGCAGTACTTC
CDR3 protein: CASSVGQGAREQYF

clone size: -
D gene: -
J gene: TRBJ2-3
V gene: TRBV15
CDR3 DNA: TGTGCCACCAGCAGAGTATTCCGAGATACGCAGTATTTT
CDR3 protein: CATSRVFRDTQYF

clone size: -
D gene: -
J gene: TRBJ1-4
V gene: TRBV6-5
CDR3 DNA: TGTGCCACCCAAGTGTCTTCATATGAAAAACTGTTTTTT
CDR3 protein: CATQVSSYEKLFF

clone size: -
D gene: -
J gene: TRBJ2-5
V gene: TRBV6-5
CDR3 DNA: TGTGCCAGCAGCAGGGGCGGGCCGGAGACCCAGTACTTC
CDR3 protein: CASSRGGPETQYF

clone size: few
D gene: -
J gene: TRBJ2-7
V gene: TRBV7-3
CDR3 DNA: TGTGCCAGCAGCTTATTGGCGGAAGGTCCCTACGAGCAGTACTTC
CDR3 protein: CASSLLAEGPYEQYF

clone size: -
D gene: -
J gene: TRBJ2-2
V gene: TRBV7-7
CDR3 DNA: TGTGCTAGCAGCGCCACAGGGGGGGACACCGGGGAGCTGTTTTTT
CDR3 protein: CASSATGGDTGELFF

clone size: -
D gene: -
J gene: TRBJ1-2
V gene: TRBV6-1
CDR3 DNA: TGTGCCAGCTCCCCTCAGGGTCACTATGGCTACACCTTC
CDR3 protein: CASSPQGHYGYTF

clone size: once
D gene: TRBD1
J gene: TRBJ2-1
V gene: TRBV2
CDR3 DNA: TGTGCCAGCAGTTATGAACAGGGGGCTGAGCAGTTCTTC
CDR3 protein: CASSYEQGAEQFF

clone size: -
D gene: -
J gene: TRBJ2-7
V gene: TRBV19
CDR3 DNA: TGTGCCAGTACCGGGAGGGGGGACAGGGCACCTTTTCTTTCCTACGAGCAGTACTTC
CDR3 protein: CASTGRGDRAPFLSYEQYF

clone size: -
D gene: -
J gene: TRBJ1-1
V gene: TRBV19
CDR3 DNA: TGTGCCATCGACAGGAGGCTCACTGAAGCTTTCTTT
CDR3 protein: CAIDRRLTEAFF

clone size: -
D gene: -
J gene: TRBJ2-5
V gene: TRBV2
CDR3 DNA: TGTGCCAGCAGTGAAGCGGGAGGTCGGGGAGAGACCCAGTACTTC
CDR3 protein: CASSEAGGRGETQYF

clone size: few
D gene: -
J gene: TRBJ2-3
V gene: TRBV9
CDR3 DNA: TGTGCCAGCAGCGTAGCCCACGTAGATACGCAGTATTTT
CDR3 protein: CASSVAHVDTQYF

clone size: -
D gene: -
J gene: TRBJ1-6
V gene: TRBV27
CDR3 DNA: TGTGCCAGCAGTCCACCGAGCTCCTATAATTCACCCCTCCACTTT
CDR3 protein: CASSPPSSYNSPLHF

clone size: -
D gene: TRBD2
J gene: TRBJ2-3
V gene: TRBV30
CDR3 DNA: TGTGCCTGGAGTTCCCCGCGACTAGCGGGGCCCACAGATACGCAGTATTTT
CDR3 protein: CAWSSPRLAGPTDTQYF